The following is a TCR beta chain sequence with its context. Its specific antigen is unknown. Base qualities are not recorded, but no much larger clone differs from it by a single base. TCRbeta CDR3 regions were amplified from genomic DNA by means of the immunoSEQ Assay, a bias-controlled multiplex PCR. In the paper's pipeline: The number of nucleated cells in each sample was estimated by amplification of reference gene primers within the assay. To quantify the absolute abundance of each unique TCRbeta CDR3 rearrangement, sequence reads were collapsed and filtered. For each sample, productive Simpson clonality was calculated as the square root of Simpson's diversity index over productive rearrangements. As stored in TCRdb, this immuneACCESS dataset retains in-frame rearrangements with V and J assigned. A fraction of the clones does not appear; measured against another copy, unresolved V genes explain less than half of the discrepancy, and the remainder lacks a known reason. That table supplies the V and J calls and clone size; D and trimming were determined from the DNA. The sample data list around 300,000 clones, and approximately 87% of these were observed just once. The ten largest make up roughly 5% of the sample.

These data belong to a study of blood T cell repertoires in COVID-19 (dated by TCRdb to about 2020). Concerning the study at large: Samples from collaborators originated in the United States, Italy and Spain and spanned both the acute and convalescent phases of COVID-19. The prospective study material was composed of cDNA or gDNA derived from T cells, B-cell-depleted T cells, or PBMCs. Deeply sampled blood TCRbeta repertoires from subjects exposed to, actively infected with, or recovered from COVID-19 were included in the dataset. The repertoires were released in a freely available public database intended as a resource for research on the immune response to SARS-CoV-2. The samples were drawn from two sources: the first 160 participants of the ongoing ImmuneRACE study, and 1,000 to 1,500 subjects contributed by 6 global collaborators. Nearly every sample came with metadata listing a de-identified subject ID, COVID-19 status, age in years and sex. Where HLA class I and class II types were available, the types were taken from metadata supplied by the sample provider, not from assay-based typing. Study-wide findings and limitations: The amount of clinical and demographic metadata varied by source and participant and was provided uncurated.

The CDR3 spans 12 residues, from the cysteine through the phenylalanine. The retained sequence is limited to the CDR3, 36 bases, with the frame set at the first base. CDR1 and CDR2 (SGHKS, YYEKEE) derive from the germline V gene (reference sequence). V is reduced by 2 bases and J by 3 bases, leaving a spacing of 5 bases between them. Participants in the prospective study were enrolled through a virtual design, were aged 18 to 89 years, and lived in roughly 24 United States geographic areas. In the prospective study, cohorts were assigned on the basis of participant-reported clinical history obtained from a screening survey and a study questionnaire. Recovered participants in ImmuneRACE Cohort 3 were defined by two consecutive negative NP/OP PCR tests, clearance by a healthcare professional, or resolution of symptoms. In the prospective study, mobile phlebotomists collected whole blood, serum and a nasopharyngeal or oropharyngeal swab from each participant. Participants in the prospective study had the option to provide additional blood draws and questionnaires over an approximately two-month period. Before DNA extraction, blood samples from the prospective study were shipped at room temperature or frozen.

The chain joins TRBV5-5 to TRBJ1-2; the D gene cannot be resolved reliably. Sample: PBMCs or T cells enriched from blood (not recorded which). The source of this sequence is a woman aged 30 to 39 who had recovered from COVID-19. The CDR3 region has the sequence CASSFSDYGYTF. The sequence in DNA is TGTGCCAGCAGCTTTTCTGACTATGGCTACACCTTC.